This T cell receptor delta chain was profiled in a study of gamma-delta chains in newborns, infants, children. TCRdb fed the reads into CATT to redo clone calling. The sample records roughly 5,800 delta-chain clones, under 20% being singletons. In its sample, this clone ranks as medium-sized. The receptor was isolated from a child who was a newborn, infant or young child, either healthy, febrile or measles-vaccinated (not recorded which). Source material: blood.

DNA of the CDR3: TGTGCCTGTGACAGACTGGGGGATACCTCCTGGGACACCCGACAGATGTTTTTC. It encodes CACDRLGDTSWDTRQMFF. This chain joins TRDV2 and TRDJ3, with TRDD3 matching 12 bases. Germline V gene data show CDR1 as GEAIGNYY and CDR2 as EKD. The CDR3 is made up of 18 amino acids. V dropped 2 bases and J dropped 0; count of bases not matched to a gene: 1.